This T cell receptor beta chain was identified in a study of T cell changes during pregnancy in multiple sclerosis. This clone was found a few times. Sequencing used immunoSEQ multiplex PCR; TCRdb keeps in-frame clones, though not all of them. The sample records 90,000 to 120,000 clones, 80% to 95% being singletons. The CDR3 totals 16 residues. Germline CDR1 and CDR2: SGHVS and FQNEAQ. Trimming stripped 0 bases from V and 5 bases from J, with 16 bases between. The receptor comes from a female donor in good health, enrolled as a control in a pregnancy study. The chain employs TRBV7-8 and TRBJ1-2; no reliable D call. Material: peripheral blood, obtained in the third trimester of pregnancy. CDR3 in amino acids: CASSLALSGPAYGYTF. The CDR3, as DNA: TGTGCCAGCAGCTTAGCCCTCTCTGGGCCAGCTTATGGCTACACCTTC.